This T cell receptor beta chain was captured in a study of identical twins. Unique molecular identifiers were in the cDNA, with template-switch universal primer binding. TCRdb reprocessed the 5' RACE reads with MiXCR, giving one entry per CDR3 protein. The data contain under 1 million distinct CDR3 sequences, roughly 12% of them seen just once; the ten biggest clones take up under 2%. CDR3 length equals 16 residues. CDR1 and CDR2 (germline): MNHNS, SASEGT. The V gene end was trimmed by 8 bases and the J gene end by 1 base; junction bases not matched to a gene: 11. Findings of the study overall: Zero-insertion analyses could be partly confounded by invariant MAIT and iNKT cells. Compared with unrelated sharing, twin-shared out-of-frame alpha sequences had more low-probability sequences. Fewer insertions were carried by abundant cord blood beta clonotypes, but none was seen in memory repertoires.

This clonotype appeared a few times. Its cognate antigen is unknown. The same specimen was also included in a second study, on yellow fever vaccine responses in identical twins.

This sequence originates from a woman under 30 in good health. The chain joins TRBV6-1 to TRBJ1-2; 9 bases are a match to TRBD1. Sequences were obtained from PBMCs. In DNA, the CDR3 is TGTGCCAGCCGCAAGGGACAGGGAAGCAGTAACTATGGCTACACCTTC. This gives the protein CASRKGQGSSNYGYTF.